The 6 T cell receptor beta chains below were found in one sample sequenced in a study of T-cell memory formation after mild COVID-19. TCRdb reanalysed the 5' RACE reads using MiXCR and keeps one entry per CDR3 protein. The data contain roughly 380,000 distinct CDR3 sequences, approximately 27% of them singletons. Sequenced sample: PBMCs or a T cell subset sorted from them (not recorded which). These receptors all come from an adult woman who had mild COVID-19 (a few samples of this study predate the infection). Cell type and time point are not known.

The chain is built from TRBV12-3 or TRBV12-4 and TRBJ2-7; tentative D call: TRBD2 (6 bases). The CDR3 totals 15 residues. Trimming removed 6 bases at V and 0 bases at J, with 15 bases between. The CDR3 sequence is CASSPGTVSSYEQYF. The CDR3 nucleotides read TGTGCCAGCAGCCCCGGGACTGTGAGCTCCTACGAGCAGTACTTC.

V usage is TRBV18 and J usage is TRBJ2-5; D gene uncertain. Germline V CDR1 and CDR2: KGHSH, LQKENI. V was trimmed by 2 bases and J by 2 bases, leaving 12 bases between them. The CDR3 sequence is 15 residues long. The CDR3: CASSPRHEQQETQYF. The CDR3 region has the DNA TGTGCCAGCTCACCAAGGCACGAGCAACAAGAGACCCAGTACTTC.

This sequence joins TRBV5-1 and TRBJ2-7; 11 nucleotides align to TRBD1. The ends lost 4 bases at V and 2 bases at J; junction bases unmatched: 5. The CDR3 is 15 residues long. Per the germline V gene, CDR1 is SGHRS and CDR2 is YFSETQ. The CDR3 spells CASSQVGQGAYEQYF. The CDR3 DNA reads as TGCGCCAGCAGCCAGGTGGGACAGGGGGCCTACGAGCAGTACTTC.

The V gene is TRBV7-6, the J gene TRBJ2-1, with TRBD2 as a possible D gene (6 bases). Trimming left V 2 bases short and J 2 bases short, with 19 bases between. CDR3 length: 18 residues. CDR1 SGHVS and CDR2 FNYEAQ come from the germline V gene. CDR3 nucleotide sequence: TGTGCCAGCAGCTTATTTTCGGGGGTCATACCCCCCTACAATGAGCAGTTCTTC. It codes for CASSLFSGVIPPYNEQFF.

In this sample, this clonotype turned up a few times. The rearrangement joins TRBV6-6 to TRBJ2-7; D is unclear. V was pared by 8 bases and J by 0 bases, with 14 bases between. The CDR3 is made up of 14 amino acids. CDR1 is MNHNY, CDR2 SVGAGI, per germline (reference sequence). The CDR3 DNA reads TGTGCCAGCGACGGAGAACAGAGCTCCTACGAGCAGTACTTC. Its protein product is CASDGEQSSYEQYF.

The chain employs TRBV10-3 and TRBJ2-1; D is unresolved. Germline-derived CDR1 and CDR2 are ENHRY and SYGVKD. The CDR3 sequence is 14 residues long. The V end was cut by 2 bases, the J end by 1 base, with 6 bases between. The CDR3 bases are TGTGCCATCAGTGAGAGTGCGTCCTACAATGAGCAGTTCTTC. This codes for CAISESASYNEQFF.